These 14 T cell receptor beta chains share one sample of origin, sequenced in a study of PD-1 blockade in mismatch repair-deficient tumors. These receptors' antigens are unknown. Time point described: identical approximately eleven-day culture without peptide (control). TCRdb's copy holds only in-frame clones and misses some; the assay was immunoSEQ multiplex PCR. The profile shows over 11,000 clones, about nine tenths of them singletons. Sequencing was performed on cells cultured in vitro, taken from a patient treated with pembrolizumab. Receptors originate from an adult with mismatch repair-deficient cancer.

Judged by abundance, this clone is medium-sized. The chain uses TRBV7-9 and TRBJ2-1; D unresolved. CDR1 SEHNR and CDR2 FQNEAQ come from the germline V gene (reference sequence). CDR3 size: 14 residues. V was clipped by 3 bases and J by 8 bases, with 14 bases between them. CDR3: CASSLNSPHDEQFF. The CDR3 DNA is TGTGCCAGCAGCTTGAATAGCCCTCACGATGAGCAGTTCTTC.

This chain joins TRBV9 and TRBJ2-1, with TRBD1 matching over 7 bases. Trimming took 3 bases from V and 0 from J; bases not matched to a gene: 3. The CDR3 consists of 15 residues. Germline loops: CDR1 SGDLS, CDR2 YYNGEE. This chain's CDR3 is CASSAGQASYNEQFF. For the CDR3, the DNA is TGTGCCAGCAGCGCCGGACAGGCCTCCTACAATGAGCAGTTCTTC. Based on the CDR3 plus reference TRBV9 and TRBJ2-1, the full variable domain is DSGVTQTPKHLITATGQRVTLRCSPRSGDLSVYWYQQSLDQGLQFLIQYYNGEERAKGNILERFSAQQFPDLHSELNLSSLELGDSALYFCASSAGQASYNEQFFGPGTRLTVL.

V gene TRBV7-9 combines with J gene TRBJ2-3, with TRBD2 identical over 9 bases. Unmatched junction bases numbered 8, after V lost 8 bases and J lost 8 bases. Germline V gives CDR1 SEHNR, CDR2 FQNEAQ (reference sequence). The CDR3 length is 13 residues. CDR3 nucleotides: TGTGCCAGCGGCGCGGGAGGGGAAAGTACGCAGTATTTT. Amino acid sequence: CASGAGGESTQYF.

The V call is TRBV6-1, the J call TRBJ2-1; D is possibly TRBD2 (6 bases). Germline assignment: CDR1 MNHNS and CDR2 SASEGT. The length of the CDR3 is 16 residues. Trimming took off 3 bases at V and 1 base at J, with 13 bases between the two ends. CDR3 region: CASSEFGRWSYNEQFF. DNA for the CDR3: TGTGCCAGCAGTGAGTTCGGGAGATGGTCCTACAATGAGCAGTTCTTC.

This clone was seen a handful of times. The chain joins TRBV6-4 to TRBJ1-1; D possibly corresponds to TRBD1 (6 bases). Per germline, CDR1 MRHNA and CDR2 SNTAGT. This CDR3 spans 13 amino acids. Trimming took off 6 bases at V and 3 bases at J, with 11 bases between the two ends. CDR3: CASRVGADTEAFF. In DNA, the CDR3 is TGTGCCAGCAGGGTGGGGGCTGACACTGAAGCTTTCTTT.

The chain's CDR3 is CASSQEGGWETQYF. CDR3 coding DNA: TGCGCCAGCAGCCAAGAAGGGGGTTGGGAGACCCAGTACTTC. V is TRBV4-1 and J is TRBJ2-5; perhaps TRBD1 as D (6 bases). CDR1 is MGHRA and CDR2 is YSYEKL in the germline V gene. CDR3 length: 14 amino acids. Trimming shortened V by 0 bases and J by 5 bases, and 10 bases separated the two germline ends.

The chain carries TRBV7-9 and TRBJ2-3; 7 bases align to TRBD2. This CDR3 comprises 10 residues. Trimming cost V 5 bases and J 15 bases; bases outside gene matches: 5. The germline CDR1 and CDR2 sequences are SEHNR and FQNEAQ (reference sequence). DNA for the CDR3: TGTGCCAGCAGCGGGGGGGACTACTATTTT. Translating it yields CASSGGDYYF.

The CDR3 spells CASSLAGTDTQYF. In DNA form, the CDR3 reads TGTGCCAGCAGTTTAGCGGGCACAGATACGCAGTATTTT. The chain uses TRBV27 and TRBJ2-3; D is undetermined. V was clipped by 2 bases and J by 1 base, with 4 bases between them. Looked up from germline, CDR1 is MNHEY and CDR2 is SMNVEV (reference sequence). The CDR3 runs 13 residues.

This rearrangement joins TRBV27 to TRBJ2-7; tentative D call: TRBD1 (5 bases). Germline loops: CDR1 MNHEY, CDR2 SMNVEV (reference sequence). The CDR3 has 14 residues. The germline V and J ends were trimmed by 5 bases and 4 bases, with 15 bases remaining between them. The CDR3 reads CASSLAGYDYEQYF. CDR3 bases: TGTGCCAGCAGTCTGGCAGGGTACGATTACGAGCAGTACTTC.

V gene TRBV6-1 combines with J gene TRBJ2-1, with 10 bases matching TRBD2. The CDR3 is 14 amino acids. Germline CDR1 reads MNHNS; CDR2 reads SASEGT. The ends lost 8 bases at V and 4 bases at J; junction bases unmatched: 5. The CDR3 coding sequence is TGTGCCAGCCAAGCGGGAGGGCTTTACAATGAGCAGTTCTTC. Translating gives CASQAGGLYNEQFF.

The rearrangement uses TRBV5-4 and TRBJ1-3, with D perhaps TRBD1 (6 bases). The CDR3 consists of 16 residues. V dropped 0 bases and J dropped 3 bases, with 13 bases sitting between them. Germline CDR1 SGHNT, CDR2 YYREEE (reference sequence). DNA for the CDR3: TGTGCCAGCAGCTTGGCCTCGGGGGGCGGTGGAAACACCATATATTTT. Encoded protein: CASSLASGGGGNTIYF.

This chain uses TRBV28 with TRBJ2-7, with no clear D. V was trimmed by 3 bases and J by 0 bases, leaving 6 bases between them. The CDR3 is made up of 13 amino acids. CDR1 and CDR2 from the germline V gene are MDHEN and SYDVKM. The CDR3 DNA reads as TGTGCCAGCAGTTTTCTCCTCTCCTACGAGCAGTACTTC. Translated, it gives CASSFLLSYEQYF. The variable domain in full, completed from reference TRBV28 and TRBJ2-7, reads DVKVTQSSRYLVKRTGEKVFLECVQDMDHENMFWYRQDPGLGLRLIYFSYDVKMKEKGDIPEGYSVSREKKERFSLILESASTNQTSMYLCASSFLLSYEQYFGPGTRLTVT.

V usage is TRBV6-1 and J usage is TRBJ2-7; D call uncertain. Germline-derived CDR1 and CDR2 are MNHNS and SASEGT. V dropped 0 bases and J dropped 0 bases, with 15 bases sitting between them. The CDR3 runs 17 residues. The CDR3 spells CASSEAPSYTSSYEQYF. CDR3 nucleotides: TGTGCCAGCAGTGAAGCGCCCTCTTATACGAGCTCCTACGAGCAGTACTTC.

The chain combines TRBV18 with TRBJ2-2, with TRBD1 matching over 7 bases. Trimming took 3 bases from V and 3 from J; bases not matched to a gene: 4. The CDR3 spans 15 residues. Germline values: CDR1 KGHSH, CDR2 LQKENI. The CDR3 is CASSPNQGDTGELFF. CDR3 nucleotides: TGTGCCAGCTCACCGAACCAGGGGGACACCGGGGAGCTGTTTTTT. Together with reference TRBV18 and TRBJ2-2, the CDR3 gives the full variable domain: NAGVMQNPRHLVRRRGQEARLRCSPMKGHSHVYWYRQLPEEGLKFMVYLQKENIIDESGMPKERFSAEFPKEGPSILRIQQVVRGDSAAYFCASSPNQGDTGELFFGEGSRLTVL.